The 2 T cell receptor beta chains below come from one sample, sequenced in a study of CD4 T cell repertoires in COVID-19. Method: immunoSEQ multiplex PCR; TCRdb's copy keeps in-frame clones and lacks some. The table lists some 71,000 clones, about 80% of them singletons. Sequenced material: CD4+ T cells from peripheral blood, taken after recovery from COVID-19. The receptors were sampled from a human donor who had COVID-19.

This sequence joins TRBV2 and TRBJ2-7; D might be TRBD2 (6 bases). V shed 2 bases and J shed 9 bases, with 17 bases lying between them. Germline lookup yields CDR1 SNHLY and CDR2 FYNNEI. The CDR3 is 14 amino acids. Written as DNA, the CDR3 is TGTGCCAGCAGTGAATCGGTCGGGGGTCTCGGGCAGTACTTC. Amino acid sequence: CASSESVGGLGQYF.

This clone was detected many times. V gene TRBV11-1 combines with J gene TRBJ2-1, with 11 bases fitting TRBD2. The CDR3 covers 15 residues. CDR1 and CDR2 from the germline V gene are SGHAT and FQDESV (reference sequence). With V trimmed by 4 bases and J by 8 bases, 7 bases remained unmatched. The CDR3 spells CASSYIAGGPDEQFF. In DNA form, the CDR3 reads TGTGCCAGCAGCTACATAGCGGGGGGGCCGGATGAGCAGTTCTTC.